This T cell receptor beta chain is drawn from a study of control samples from healthy donors and cancer patients (TCRdb year 2020). The library was prepared using the immunoSEQ multiplex PCR assay. Held by TCRdb, this immuneACCESS table contains in-frame sequences only and omits some clones. Under half of the omission traces to an unresolved V gene where checked; the cause of the rest is unknown. Counted in this sample were 70,000 to 90,000 clones; 85% to 95% of them appeared once. The ten largest clones represent 6.2% of the sample. The CDR3 sequence holds 17 residues, the cysteine and phenylalanine included. Just the 51-base CDR3 DNA is kept, in frame starting at base 1. The germline V gene supplies CDR1 KGHSH and CDR2 LQKENI. V was cut back by 0 bases and J by 5 bases, leaving a gap of 19 bases between them. This clone came up a few times. Its antigen is not yet known. Base quality data are lacking; no much larger clone is found one base away.

Sample: blood. The chain employs TRBV18 and TRBJ1-2, and perhaps TRBD1 as D gene, on 5 matching bases. This receptor was taken from a woman between 40 and 55 years old in good health. The CDR3: CASSPPSWGGHEYGYTF. The nucleotide sequence reads as follows: TGTGCCAGCTCACCACCGTCCTGGGGCGGGCATGAGTATGGCTACACCTTC.